Shown below are 28 T cell receptor beta chains from a single sample sequenced in a study of technical replicates of blood from a handful of donors. Only in-frame clones appear in the TCRdb table, and some are missing; sequencing was by immunoSEQ multiplex PCR. The table shows fewer than 85,000 clones, with approximately 94% occurring only once. Sequenced sample: T cells isolated from PBMCs. These receptors all come from a human donor in good health.

The rearrangement links TRBV28 to TRBJ1-5; 10 nucleotides match TRBD1. Losses at the gene ends were 8 bases for V and 4 bases for J; bases not matched to a gene: 14. Germline CDR1 and CDR2: MDHEN and SYDVKM. CDR3 size: 17 residues. CDR3: CASEPRGQGMINQPQHF. DNA for the CDR3: TGTGCCAGCGAACCACGGGGACAGGGGATGATTAATCAGCCCCAGCATTTT.

Concerning this clone: At one boundary the junction diverges from the germline segment, which might be a read error. This chain links TRBV25-1 with TRBJ2-7; TRBD1 aligns across 7 bases. CDR3 length equals 14 residues. Germline-derived CDR1 and CDR2 are MGHDK and SYGVNS. The CDR3 DNA sequence: TGTGCCAGCAGTGAATCCCGGAGCGGACAGGCTTGGTGCTTC. Translating it yields CASSESRSGQAWCF.

The chain combines TRBV4-1 with TRBJ2-3, with 8 bases aligning to TRBD1. V shed 8 bases and J 4 bases; nucleotides not matched to a gene: 14. CDR1 and CDR2 (germline): MGHRA, YSYEKL. This CDR3 comprises 16 residues. CDR3 residues: CASLRGQGGRADTQYF. The CDR3 DNA follows: TGCGCCAGCCTACGAGGACAGGGCGGGCGGGCAGATACGCAGTATTTT.

V usage is TRBV29-1 and J usage is TRBJ2-3; 7 positions match TRBD1. Germline V lookup: CDR1 SQVTM, CDR2 ANQGSEA. The CDR3 spans 14 residues. The CDR3 bases are TGCAACGAACAGAACAGGGGCGGTACAGATACGCAGTATTTT. As protein: CNEQNRGGTDTQYF.

This clone was seen only once. The chain has TRBV28 and TRBJ2-1; D is unclear. Germline-derived CDR1 and CDR2 are MDHEN and SYDVKM. Trimming removed 3 bases at V and 3 bases at J, with 3 bases between. The CDR3 extends over 12 amino acids. The CDR3 coding sequence is TGTGCCAGCAGTTTCGGCTACAATGAGCAGTTCTTC. Amino acid sequence: CASSFGYNEQFF.

This rearrangement joins TRBV6-5 to TRBJ2-7, with 10 bases aligning to TRBD1. The trim removed 4 bases at V and 4 bases at J, leaving 10 bases unmatched. CDR3 length: 16 residues. Looked up from germline, CDR1 is MNHEY and CDR2 is SVGAGI. CDR3 region: CASSFRRDRGRYEQYF. The CDR3 bases are TGTGCCAGCAGTTTCCGCCGGGACAGGGGTCGGTACGAGCAGTACTTC.

This chain connects TRBV14 to TRBJ2-7; a weak D match, TRBD2 (6 bases). The CDR3 loop spans 13 amino acids. Trimming removed 1 base at V and 6 bases at J, with 10 bases between. Germline V CDR1 and CDR2: SGHDN, FVKESK. CDR3 protein: CASSQVPGGEQYF. CDR3 coding DNA: TGTGCCAGCAGCCAAGTCCCCGGGGGCGAGCAGTACTTC. Full variable domain (outside the CDR3, taken from reference TRBV14 and TRBJ2-7): EAGVTQFPSHSVIEKGQTVTLRCDPISGHDNLYWYRRVMGKEIKFLLHFVKESKQDESGMPNNRFLAERTGGTYSTLKVQPAELEDSGVYFCASSQVPGGEQYFGPGTRLTVT.

The chain employs TRBV6-5 and TRBJ1-1, with D tentatively TRBD1 (6 bases). Trimming removed 10 bases from V and 4 bases from J, with 16 bases in between. In germline, CDR1 is MNHEY, CDR2 SVGAGI. The CDR3 contains 13 residues. CDR3 sequence (DNA): TGTGCCACTACGAGGGGGGGCAGCACTGAAGCTTTCTTT. Encoded protein: CATTRGGSTEAFF.

This chain connects TRBV7-6 to TRBJ1-2; TRBD1 might be the D (6 bases). The CDR3 has 13 amino acids. V shed 5 bases and J shed 4 bases, with 11 bases lying between them. The V gene's germline CDR1 is SGHVS and CDR2 FNYEAQ. The chain's CDR3 is CASSIKGGYGYTF. The CDR3 coding sequence is TGTGCCAGCAGCATAAAAGGGGGCTATGGCTACACCTTC.

This chain joins TRBV14 and TRBJ1-1, with 8 nucleotides matching TRBD1. V shed 6 bases and J 0 bases; nucleotides not matched to a gene: 6. The CDR3 spans 15 residues. Germline V gives CDR1 SGHDN, CDR2 FVKESK. The CDR3 loop is CASSLWTGMNTEAFF. The DNA for the CDR3 is TGTGCCAGCAGTCTCTGGACAGGGATGAACACTGAAGCTTTCTTT. Together with reference TRBV14 and TRBJ1-1, the CDR3 gives the full variable domain: EAGVTQFPSHSVIEKGQTVTLRCDPISGHDNLYWYRRVMGKEIKFLLHFVKESKQDESGMPNNRFLAERTGGTYSTLKVQPAELEDSGVYFCASSLWTGMNTEAFFGQGTRLTVV.

This clone has just a few counts. The rearrangement joins TRBV30 to TRBJ1-5; possibly TRBD1 for D (5 bases). CDR1 is GTSNPN and CDR2 is SVGIG in the germline V gene (reference sequence). The V and J ends lost 3 bases and 4 bases respectively, with 13 bases between them. This CDR3 is built from 14 residues. CDR3 coding DNA: TGTGCCTGGAGCGAAACAGGAGCTAATCAGCCCCAGCATTTT. This encodes CAWSETGANQPQHF.

The CDR3 region has the DNA TGTGCCGGATCCGGGACTAAGGTCCAAGAGACCCAGTACTTC. Translated: CAGSGTKVQETQYF. The chain employs TRBV7-2 and TRBJ2-5, with TRBD2 identical over 7 bases. CDR3 size: 14 residues. Germline CDR1 reads SGHTA; CDR2 reads FQGNSA. J was trimmed by 1 base and V by 11 bases; bases with no gene match: 10. Looking up the rest from reference TRBV7-2 and TRBJ2-5 gives the full variable domain: GAGVSQSPSNKVTEKGKDVELRCDPISGHTALYWYRQSLGQGLEFLIYFQGNSAPDKSGLPSDRFSAERTGGSVSTLTIQRTQQEDSAVYLCAGSGTKVQETQYFGPGTRLLVL.

The chain employs TRBV5-1 and TRBJ2-1; 11 bases fit TRBD2. The J segment lost 4 bases and the V segment lost 0 bases, leaving 21 bases of the junction unmatched. The CDR3 spans 22 residues. CDR1 and CDR2 from the germline V gene are SGHRS and YFSETQ. The CDR3 spells CASSLDQLSWTSGLRVYNEQFF. Here the CDR3 DNA reads TGCGCCAGCAGCTTGGACCAGCTGAGCTGGACTAGCGGGCTTAGGGTTTACAATGAGCAGTTCTTC.

The chain has TRBV21-1 and TRBJ1-2; the table's TRBD1 call for D was not verified on the DNA. TRBV21-1 represents a pseudogene. This CDR3 has 16 residues. CDR3 sequence (DNA): TGTGCCAGCAGCAAAGCGGGACAGGGGGTTGGGTATGGCTACACCTTC. Translation: CASSKAGQGVGYGYTF.

The rearrangement links TRBV18 to TRBJ1-1; D unclear. With 5 bases removed from V and 3 bases from J, the gap between germline ends came to 10 bases. The CDR3 has 13 residues. The V gene's germline CDR1 is KGHSH and CDR2 LQKENI. The CDR3 DNA reads TGTGCCAGCTCATCGCATCAGGACACTGAAGCTTTCTTT. This codes for CASSSHQDTEAFF.

This chain uses TRBV25-1 with TRBJ2-2; D is perhaps TRBD2 (5 bases). Germline CDR1 MGHDK, CDR2 SYGVNS. There are 15 residues in the CDR3. V lost 1 base to trimming and J lost 6 bases, with 12 bases between them. Here the CDR3 DNA reads TGTGCCAGCAGTGAATTCGCATCGGGATCCGGGGAGCTGTTTTTT. Translating it yields CASSEFASGSGELFF. Combining the CDR3 with reference TRBV25-1 and TRBJ2-2 gives the whole variable domain EADIYQTPRYLVIGTGKKITLECSQTMGHDKMYWYQQDPGMELHLIHYSYGVNSTEKGDLSSESTVSRIRTEHFPLTLESARPSHTSQYLCASSEFASGSGELFFGEGSRLTVL.

This chain uses TRBV27 with TRBJ1-2; D call uncertain. CDR1 and CDR2 (germline): MNHEY, SMNVEV (reference sequence). The CDR3 is 13 residues long. The V gene lost 4 bases and the J gene lost 4 bases, with 10 bases spanning the gap. The CDR3 DNA follows: TGTGCCAGCAGTTCGTCGTCCGTCTATGGCTACACCTTC. Translated: CASSSSSVYGYTF.

This chain connects TRBV6-1 to TRBJ2-2; TRBD1 matches 10 bases. V shed 3 bases and J 0 bases; nucleotides not matched to a gene: 7. CDR1 and CDR2 from the germline V gene are MNHNS and SASEGT. This CDR3 is built from 18 residues. The CDR3 region is CASSDPGQGISNTGELFF. The CDR3 nucleotides are TGTGCCAGCAGTGACCCGGGACAGGGGATTTCGAACACCGGGGAGCTGTTTTTT.

The chain uses TRBV6-1 and TRBJ1-1, with 8 bases that match TRBD1. V gave up 4 bases and J gave up 6 bases; unmatched junction bases: 7. The CDR3 is 14 residues long. Germline V gene sequence: CDR1 MNHNS, CDR2 SASEGT. CDR3 in DNA: TGTGCCAGCAGTGCGCTACAGGGGGGGGCTGAAGCTTTCTTT. Its translation is CASSALQGGAEAFF.

The chain uses TRBV11-3 and TRBJ1-1, with 7 bases that match TRBD1. The CDR3 extends over 17 amino acids. The V gene end was trimmed by 4 bases and the J gene end by 2 bases; junction bases not matched to a gene: 13. Germline V gene data show CDR1 as SGHNT and CDR2 as YENEEA. CDR3 loop: CASSSRDSVWGNTEAFF. As DNA, the CDR3 is TGTGCCAGCAGCTCCCGGGACAGCGTGTGGGGAAACACTGAAGCTTTCTTT.

The rearrangement uses TRBV4-2 and TRBJ2-3; 7 nucleotides match TRBD1. This CDR3 has 16 residues. Per the germline V gene, CDR1 is LGHNA and CDR2 is YNFKEQ. Trimming took 0 bases from V and 1 from J; bases not matched to a gene: 4. DNA of the CDR3: TGTGCCAGCAGCCAAGATATCGGACAGGGCACAGATACGCAGTATTTT. Translation gives CASSQDIGQGTDTQYF.

This sequence joins TRBV27 and TRBJ1-5, with 7 bases lining up with TRBD1. Looked up from germline, CDR1 is MNHEY and CDR2 is SMNVEV (reference sequence). V lost 2 bases to trimming and J lost 7 bases; unmatched junction nucleotides: 8. CDR3 length equals 15 residues. CDR3 in amino acids: CASSLARGLRQPQHF. The CDR3 DNA is TGTGCCAGCAGTTTAGCCAGGGGGTTACGACAGCCCCAGCATTTT.

The genes are TRBV19 and TRBJ2-3; weak D call: TRBD2 (5 bases). The V and J ends lost 0 bases and 0 bases respectively, with 10 bases between them. The CDR3 is made up of 16 amino acids. Germline V gene lookup returns CDR1 LNHDA and CDR2 SQIVND (reference sequence). CDR3 sequence reads: CASSIDLPGSTDTQYF. CDR3 coding DNA: TGTGCCAGTAGTATAGATCTTCCGGGAAGCACAGATACGCAGTATTTT.

This chain joins TRBV30 and TRBJ2-7, with D unresolved. V lost 3 bases, J lost 0 bases, and 12 bases lay in between. CDR1 is GTSNPN and CDR2 is SVGIG in the germline V gene (reference sequence). There are 14 residues in the CDR3. The CDR3 bases are TGTGCCTGGAGAGGAGTGGAGAGCTCCTACGAGCAGTACTTC. Its protein is CAWRGVESSYEQYF.

The V call is TRBV11-2, the J call TRBJ2-5; 8 nucleotides line up with TRBD2. V lost 1 base to trimming and J lost 0 bases; unmatched junction nucleotides: 4. This CDR3 contains 16 residues. Germline V gene data show CDR1 as SGHAT and CDR2 as FQNNGV. The CDR3 coding sequence is TGTGCCAGCAGCTTAGGTCCAGCGGGGGACCAAGAGACCCAGTACTTC. Translated, it gives CASSLGPAGDQETQYF.

The count of this clone is one. The chain has TRBV4-1 and TRBJ2-1; TRBD1 agrees at 8 bases. The CDR3 sequence is 15 residues long. Germline CDR1 reads MGHRA; CDR2 reads YSYEKL. V shed 6 bases and J 2 bases; nucleotides not matched to a gene: 6. The CDR3 is CASRVQGDAYNEQFF. The CDR3 nucleotides are TGCGCCAGCAGGGTACAGGGGGATGCCTACAATGAGCAGTTCTTC.

The chain joins TRBV11-2 to TRBJ2-3; 8 bases line up with TRBD1. Germline values: CDR1 SGHAT, CDR2 FQNNGV. The CDR3 is made up of 16 amino acids. V gave up 4 bases and J gave up 2 bases; unmatched junction bases: 8. The CDR3 loop reads CASSSGTGAPTDTQYF. The CDR3 DNA reads as TGTGCCAGCAGCTCCGGGACAGGCGCACCCACAGATACGCAGTATTTT. Using reference TRBV11-2 and TRBJ2-3 for the parts outside the CDR3, the full variable domain is EAGVAQSPRYKIIEKRQSVAFWCNPISGHATLYWYQQILGQGPKLLIQFQNNGVVDDSQLPKDRFSAERLKGVDSTLKIQPAKLEDSAVYLCASSSGTGAPTDTQYFGPGTRLTVL.

The chain links TRBV7-9 to TRBJ2-5; 7 bases fit TRBD1. This CDR3 region has 13 residues. Germline CDR1 is SEHNR and CDR2 is FQNEAQ (reference sequence). V shed 6 bases and J 5 bases; nucleotides not matched to a gene: 6. CDR3 sequence reads: CASSTGTAETQYF. The CDR3 DNA sequence: TGTGCCAGCAGTACCGGGACAGCTGAGACCCAGTACTTC.